The clone carrying this TCR beta chain was seen repeatedly, ten times or more. Its antigen is as yet unknown. This sample stems from a study of CD8 T cells in ankylosing spondylitis. CDR1 is LNHNV, CDR2 YYDKDF, per germline (reference sequence). The CDR3 covers 16 residues. J gave up 7 bases and V 0 bases, and 5 bases lay outside the gene matches. Study-wide points: Reportedly, matched ankylosing spondylitis synovial fluid was significantly enriched for disease-linked clones. Blood of patients with ankylosing spondylitis appeared to be characterized by a TCR beta motif of fewer than 10 highly homologous variants.

Quantitative 5'-RACE with molecular barcodes generated TCR beta libraries. TCRdb re-analysed the 5' RACE reads in MiXCR, keeping a single row per CDR3 protein. This table holds about 310,000 distinct CDR3 sequences, under 25% found once. Sequencing was done on a sample of blood, either unsorted or a sorted T cell fraction (not recorded which). The rearrangement uses TRBV15 and TRBJ2-1, with 11 bases fitting TRBD2. This sequence originates from a female donor with ankylosing spondylitis or in good health (not recorded which). The CDR3 nucleotides are TGTGCCACCAGCAGAGAAGGGACTAGCGGTGGGAATGAGCAGTTCTTC. Translation: CATSREGTSGGNEQFF.